This T cell receptor beta chain was identified in a study of lymphopenia after photon versus proton radiotherapy. Overall study findings and caveats: Proton therapy kept repertoires fairly stable, unlike photons, which gained effector/memory cells. After lymphocyte nadir, photon-treated repertoires showed oligoclonal expansion, especially CD8+ Temra. Only patients who died were analyzed for survival; proton advantage is unproven.

J was trimmed by 4 bases and V by 0 bases; bases with no gene match: 5. CDR3 length: 15 amino acids. Germline CDR1 is SGDLS and CDR2 is YYNGEE. Comments on this clone: Its matching antigen is unknown.

Repertoires were generated with immunoSEQ multiplex PCR, while TCRdb's copy carries only in-frame clones and drops some. The sample lists 150,000 to 200,000 clones, 70% to 90% seen once, with around 4.7% in the top ten. V is TRBV9 and J is TRBJ1-2, with 8 bases lining up with TRBD1. The starting material was peripheral blood, obtained from a patient treated with photon-based radiotherapy. The sequence derives from a man aged 45 to 65 with gastric cancer. The CDR3 DNA reads TGTGCCAGCAGCGTAGAGGACAGGGTGGGCTATGGCTACACCTTC. Protein sequence: CASSVEDRVGYGYTF.